The 18 T cell receptor beta chains reported below all come from one sample, sequenced in a study of blood T cell repertoires in COVID-19. Here immunoSEQ multiplex PCR was the method, and the copy in TCRdb shows in-frame clones only, minus some. The table lists 150,000 to 200,000 clones, just over 85% of them singletons. Sample: peripheral blood. The origin of the receptors is a man in his 60s with acute or convalescent COVID-19.

The rearrangement uses TRBV15 and TRBJ1-2, with 7 nucleotides matching TRBD1. CDR1 and CDR2 (germline): LNHNV, YYDKDF (reference sequence). This CDR3 contains 16 residues. V lost 1 base and J lost 8; bases outside the gene matches: 13. CDR3 nucleotide sequence: TGTGCCACCAGCAGAGCTGGAGACAGGGTCTTTCGGGGCTACACCTTC. Residues: CATSRAGDRVFRGYTF.

The chain employs TRBV4-1 and TRBJ1-3; tentatively, D is TRBD1 (5 bases). The ends were cut back, 3 bases at V and 0 bases at J, with 12 bases in the middle. Germline loops: CDR1 MGHRA, CDR2 YSYEKL. The CDR3 sequence is 16 residues long. The CDR3 sequence: CASSHNQGLSGNTIYF. The CDR3 bases are TGCGCCAGCAGCCACAATCAGGGCCTCTCTGGAAACACCATATATTTT.

The chain combines TRBV27 with TRBJ2-7; 7 nucleotides agree with TRBD2. The CDR3 contains 14 residues. The germline V gene encodes CDR1 MNHEY and CDR2 SMNVEV (reference sequence). V trimming: 8 bases; J trimming: 7 bases; junction bases outside the gene matches: 14. CDR3: CASSPGRNIWEQYF. As DNA, the CDR3 is TGTGCCAGCTCCCCCGGGAGGAATATCTGGGAGCAGTACTTC.

This chain connects TRBV5-6 to TRBJ1-3; tentative D call: TRBD1 (6 bases). V lost 1 base, J lost 1 base, and 9 bases lay in between. This CDR3 has 15 residues. Germline loops: CDR1 SGHDT, CDR2 YYEEEE. The CDR3 region is CASSLSTGSGNTIYF. The CDR3 bases are TGTGCCAGCAGCTTGTCTACAGGGTCTGGAAACACCATATATTTT.

CDR3 nucleotide sequence: TGTGCCAGCAGTTACTCGAGTAAAGTCGGAAACACCATATATTTT. Protein product: CASSYSSKVGNTIYF. The V and J genes are TRBV6-5 and TRBJ1-3, with D unresolved. Germline CDR1 is MNHEY and CDR2 is SVGAGI. Trimming removed 0 bases at V and 4 bases at J, with 10 bases between. The CDR3 runs 15 residues.

This clone came up a few times. CDR3 sequence reads: CAIKGTGGLNTEAFF. The CDR3 bases are TGTGCCATCAAAGGGACAGGGGGCCTGAACACTGAAGCTTTCTTT. J is TRBJ1-1 and V is TRBV10-3, with 12 bases that match TRBD1. With V trimmed by 7 bases and J by 0 bases, 3 bases remained unmatched. The CDR3 is 15 residues long. Germline-derived CDR1 and CDR2 are ENHRY and SYGVKD.

V and J are TRBV5-1 and TRBJ2-5; 8 bases fit TRBD1. The junction had 7 bases not matched to a gene; V was cut back by 4 bases and J by 5 bases. This CDR3 contains 14 residues. Germline V gene lookup returns CDR1 SGHRS and CDR2 YFSETQ. CDR3 region: CASSRDRGGETQYF. In DNA, the CDR3 is TGCGCCAGCAGCCGAGACAGGGGTGGGGAGACCCAGTACTTC.

This clone was seen only once. This chain connects TRBV19 to TRBJ1-2, with a weak D call TRBD1 (6 bases). Germline CDR1 and CDR2: LNHDA and SQIVND (reference sequence). Trimming left V 8 bases short and J 6 bases short, with 19 bases between. The CDR3 runs to 14 residues. CDR3 DNA: TGTGCCAGTTCTAAACAGGGAACAACCCATGGCTACACCTTC. It translates to CASSKQGTTHGYTF.

The chain uses TRBV5-1 and TRBJ2-2; tentative D call: TRBD2 (6 bases). V was pared by 1 base and J by 0 bases, with 10 bases between. The CDR3 sequence is 16 residues long. In germline, CDR1 is SGHRS, CDR2 YFSETQ. The CDR3 DNA is TGCGCCAGCAGCTTGTTCGGAGGGCCGAACACCGGGGAGCTGTTTTTT. This encodes CASSLFGGPNTGELFF.

The chain recombines TRBV2 with TRBJ1-4; D may be TRBD1 (5 bases). Trimming pared 7 bases from V and 7 bases from J, leaving 16 bases between. The CDR3 length is 14 residues. Germline assignment: CDR1 SNHLY and CDR2 FYNNEI. CDR3 sequence reads: CASNGGAGSEKLFF. The CDR3 nucleotides are TGTGCCAGCAATGGAGGGGCCGGGAGTGAAAAACTGTTTTTT.

The DNA for the CDR3 is TGCGCCAGCAGCTTGGTTGGGACTAGTCAAGAGACCCAGTACTTC. It translates to CASSLVGTSQETQYF. This chain uses TRBV5-1 with TRBJ2-5; 8 bases map to TRBD2. CDR1 is SGHRS and CDR2 is YFSETQ in the germline V gene. Unmatched junction bases numbered 3, after V lost 0 bases and J lost 2 bases. The CDR3 is 15 amino acids.

J is TRBJ2-2 and V is TRBV7-9; TRBD2 aligns across 14 bases. Germline V gives CDR1 SEHNR, CDR2 FQNEAQ (reference sequence). The CDR3 covers 17 residues. The trim removed 5 bases at V and 5 bases at J, leaving 7 bases unmatched. This chain's CDR3 is CASSPYGTSGRTGELFF. CDR3 nucleotides: TGTGCCAGCAGCCCATACGGGACTAGCGGGAGAACCGGGGAGCTGTTTTTT. Supplemented by reference TRBV7-9 and TRBJ2-2, the full variable domain reads DTGVSQNPRHKITKRGQNVTFRCDPISEHNRLYWYRQTLGQGPEFLTYFQNEAQLEKSRLLSDRFSAERPKGSFSTLEIQRTEQGDSAMYLCASSPYGTSGRTGELFFGEGSRLTVL.

The chain joins TRBV5-1 to TRBJ2-2; D gene uncertain. Germline V lookup: CDR1 SGHRS, CDR2 YFSETQ. This CDR3 region has 15 residues. V lost 5 bases and J lost 0, with 11 bases in between. The CDR3: CASSRGNPNTGELFF. Here the CDR3 DNA reads TGCGCCAGCAGTCGCGGAAATCCGAACACCGGGGAGCTGTTTTTT.

The CDR3 loop reads CASSIRGQALNQPQHF. The CDR3 DNA reads TGTGCCAGTAGTATAAGGGGTCAGGCCCTCAATCAGCCCCAGCATTTT. The chain couples TRBV19 to TRBJ1-5; D perhaps matches TRBD1 (5 bases). The CDR3 is 16 residues long. The V gene lost 2 bases and the J gene lost 3 bases, with 14 bases spanning the gap. Germline V CDR1 and CDR2: LNHDA, SQIVND (reference sequence).

The V call is TRBV11-1, the J call TRBJ2-1; 8 nucleotides agree with TRBD2. V was clipped by 5 bases and J by 2 bases; unmatched bases: 5. This CDR3 region has 15 residues. CDR1 is SGHAT, CDR2 FQDESV, per germline (reference sequence). DNA of the CDR3: TGTGCCAGCAGCGCCGGGACTAGGGCCTACAATGAGCAGTTCTTC. This gives the protein CASSAGTRAYNEQFF.

This chain links TRBV27 with TRBJ1-6; D is undetermined. The CDR3 has 15 residues. The germline V and J ends were trimmed by 5 bases and 5 bases, with 13 bases remaining between them. The V gene's germline CDR1 is MNHEY and CDR2 SMNVEV (reference sequence). The chain's CDR3 is CASSRPTQNNSPLHF. The CDR3 DNA is TGTGCCAGCAGTCGACCGACACAAAATAATTCACCCCTCCACTTT.

The V call is TRBV2, the J call TRBJ2-3; 10 nucleotides line up with TRBD1. The germline CDR1 and CDR2 sequences are SNHLY and FYNNEI. V dropped 4 bases and J dropped 3; count of bases not matched to a gene: 4. The CDR3 is made up of 15 amino acids. The CDR3 protein is CASSVDRGGTDTQYF. The CDR3 DNA reads as TGTGCCAGCAGTGTGGACAGGGGGGGAACAGATACGCAGTATTTT.

The gene calls are TRBV28 and TRBJ1-5; D is possibly TRBD1 (6 bases). The V end was cut by 3 bases, the J end by 3 bases, with 12 bases between. The germline gives CDR1 MDHEN, CDR2 SYDVKM. The CDR3 has 15 amino acids. CDR3 in amino acids: CASSFSVGANQPQHF. Written as DNA, the CDR3 is TGTGCCAGCAGTTTCTCCGTGGGGGCCAATCAGCCCCAGCATTTT.